This T cell receptor (beta chain) was identified in a study of T cell repertoires in cytomegalovirus infection. Turning to the study itself: Selection of CMV epitopes for the study included recently identified HLA-C-restricted and well-studied HLA-B-restricted ones. Public TCR beta signatures indicated both CMV infection and matching HLA type.

In TCRdb, the reads were re-called with MiXCR into one record per CDR3 protein. This table holds around 900,000 distinct CDR3 sequences, around 29% found once. With 5 bases clipped from V and 0 bases from J, the junction kept 7 bases outside the gene matches. CDR3 length: 16 amino acids. Germline loops: CDR1 LNHDA, CDR2 SQIVND (reference sequence). This clonotype showed up just a few times. Its antigen is unidentified. General study points: HLA-C-restricted CMV-specific TCR beta clonotypes prevailed in the ex vivo response.

This sequence joins TRBV19 and TRBJ2-7; 10 bases match TRBD1. Sequencing was performed on cultured CD8+ T cells from PBMCs, taken from culture after CMV antigen stimulation. The clonotype comes from a human donor in good health (CMV status not recorded). Some clones in this sample may be carry-over from other donors' samples. The CDR3 region is CASSLPGQGFSYEQYV. As DNA, the CDR3 is TGTGCCAGTAGTTTACCGGGACAGGGGTTCTCCTACGAGCAGTACGTC.